The present TCR beta chain was sequenced within a study of shared clonotypes between healthy human individuals. Donors were Caucasian adults residing in Nashville, Tennessee, USA. Splitting of CD4+ cells produced CD45RA+ naive and CD45RA-negative memory subsets. Trimming shortened V by 6 bases and J by 6 bases, and 15 bases separated the two germline ends. CDR1 SNHLY and CDR2 FYNNEI come from the germline V gene. The CDR3 contains 14 residues. The method was immunoSEQ multiplex PCR; TCRdb's version includes in-frame clones alone and lacks a portion of them. The sample holds about 980,000 clones, approximately 76% seen once.

The clonotype originates from a man between 18 and 35 years old in good health. Sequencing was carried out using memory CD4+ T cells sorted from blood. Subset given: CD45RA-negative fraction. The chain combines TRBV2 with TRBJ2-1; D not resolved. CDR3 DNA sequence: TGTGCCAGCAGCCTTTCGCCGGGCCGCAATGAGCAGTTCTTC. Translated: CASSLSPGRNEQFF.